This T cell receptor (beta chain) stems from a study of CD8+ T cells in alopecia areata. The study's findings and limits: Tofacitinib produced a significant decrease in scalp clonality and in expanded CD8+ clones among the top 100.

Germline loops: CDR1 MNHEY, CDR2 SMNVEV (reference sequence). The CDR3 extends over 12 amino acids. V was shortened by 5 bases and J by 12 bases, with 16 bases between the two germline ends. Specified treatment: oral pan-JAK inhibitor, 5-10 mg twice daily. Note on this clone: Its target is unknown.

Extracted RNA was reverse transcribed, and the resulting cDNA served as sequencing template. The assay was immunoSEQ multiplex PCR, and TCRdb's table has in-frame clones only and misses some. This sample has 85,000 to 110,000 clones, with under 90% found just once. The V gene is TRBV27, the J gene TRBJ1-2, with D possibly being TRBD1 (5 bases). Sequenced material: CD8+ T cells sorted from blood, taken between weeks 30 and 35, from a patient treated with tofacitinib. The sequence was obtained from a human donor with alopecia areata. CDR3 residues: CASSPPGGSHTF. The CDR3 DNA follows: TGTGCCAGCAGTCCCCCGGGGGGTTCGCACACCTTC.